This is a list of T cell receptor beta chains from one sample in a study of T cell changes during pregnancy in multiple sclerosis. The protocol was immunoSEQ multiplex PCR, while the TCRdb copy is restricted to in-frame clones and leaves out a portion. The sample consists of some 80,000 clones, over 85% of them appearing once. Sequenced material: CD4+ T cells from peripheral blood mononuclear cells, taken after pregnancy. Receptors originate from a female donor with multiple sclerosis, enrolled in a pregnancy study. The CDR3 runs from the conserved cysteine through the conserved F or W. D genes are given only for firm matches. A row's size may be missing; if present it is once, few, many or a size class.

TRBV4-3	TRBD2	TRBJ2-1	-	TGCGCCAGCAGCCCTCAATCTCCGACTAGCGGGAGTATTAATGAGCAGTTCTTC	CASSPQSPTSGSINEQFF
TRBV6-5	TRBD1	TRBJ1-5	-	TGTGCCAGCAGTTACTCAACAGGGGGTCAGCCCCAGCATTTT	CASSYSTGGQPQHF
TRBV2	TRBD1	TRBJ2-7	-	TGTGCCAGCAGTAAACCGGGACAGCAATTTTACGAGCAGTACTTC	CASSKPGQQFYEQYF
TRBV29-1	-	TRBJ2-2	-	TGCAGCGTTGTGACGGGGGCGAACACCGGGGAGCTGTTTTTT	CSVVTGANTGELFF
TRBV27	-	TRBJ2-1	-	TGTGCCAGCAGTCTACTAGGTAGTGAGCAGTTCTTC	CASSLLGSEQFF
TRBV30	TRBD1	TRBJ2-7	-	TGTGCCTGGAGTGCTGGGACAGGCAACTACGAGCAGTACTTC	CAWSAGTGNYEQYF
TRBV21-1	-	TRBJ2-7	-	TGTGCCAGCAGCAAAGTTAACTGGTTACGCAACTACGAGCAGTACTTC	CASSKVNWLRNYEQYF
TRBV6-6	-	TRBJ2-7	-	TGTGCCAGCAGCCCCCAATACGAGCAGTACTTC	CASSPQYEQYF
TRBV19	TRBD2	TRBJ2-5	-	TGTGCCAGTAGTGCGGGGGGCGCGATTTATGAGACCCAGTACTTC	CASSAGGAIYETQYF
TRBV18	TRBD1	TRBJ2-1	-	TGTGCCAGCGGGCCAGGGGGAAGGTCCTACAATGAGCAGTTCTTC	CASGPGGRSYNEQFF
TRBV7-2	-	TRBJ2-5	-	TGTGCCAGCAGCTTAGAATATGGACAGCAAGAGACCCAGTACTTC	CASSLEYGQQETQYF
TRBV10-3	TRBD1	TRBJ1-1	-	TGTGCCATCAGTGCCGACAGGGGGGACACTGAAGCTTTCTTT	CAISADRGDTEAFF
TRBV29-1	TRBD1	TRBJ1-1	-	TGCAGCGTTGGACAGGGGGTTGAAGCTTTCTTT	CSVGQGVEAFF
TRBV5-1	-	TRBJ2-1	-	TGCGCCAGCAGCTTGGGACAGGCTAGCTCCTACAATGAGCAGTTCTTC	CASSLGQASSYNEQFF
TRBV28	-	TRBJ2-5	-	TGTGCCAGCAGTATACAAGAGACCCAGTACTTC	CASSIQETQYF
TRBV6-1	-	TRBJ2-7	once	TGTGCCACAACTAGGATGCGCCACGAGCAGTACTTC	CATTRMRHEQYF
TRBV2	-	TRBJ1-1	-	TGTGCCAGCAGTGAAGGGGCAGCTAACACTGAAGCTTTCTTT	CASSEGAANTEAFF
TRBV30	-	TRBJ2-1	once	TGTGCCTGGAAGTTTGGAGCGTACAATGAGCAGTTCTTC	CAWKFGAYNEQFF
TRBV7-8	TRBD1	TRBJ1-3	-	TGTGCCAGCAGCTTCGAGGGGGCAAACACCATATATTTT	CASSFEGANTIYF
TRBV6-5	TRBD2	TRBJ2-7	-	TGTGCCAGCAGTGGTCTAGCGGGAGTCGAGCAGTACTTC	CASSGLAGVEQYF
TRBV15	-	TRBJ2-7	-	TGTGCCACCAGCAGAGATGGGTGGGAGGATGACGAGCAGTACTTC	CATSRDGWEDDEQYF
TRBV2	TRBD1	TRBJ1-4	-	TGTGCCAGCAGGATACAGGGGGCTGGAGAAAAACTGTTTTTT	CASRIQGAGEKLFF
TRBV4-2	-	TRBJ2-1	-	TGTGCCAGCAGCCAAGAACCCCAGGGTCCCTACAATGAGCAGTTCTTC	CASSQEPQGPYNEQFF
TRBV6-5	-	TRBJ2-3	-	TGTGCCAGCAGTCCCCTGGCGGGTGCAGATACGCAGTATTTT	CASSPLAGADTQYF
TRBV11-3	TRBD2	TRBJ2-1	-	TGTGCCAGCAGCTTAAGTGCGGGAGTCACCTACAATGAGCAGTTCTTC	CASSLSAGVTYNEQFF
TRBV28	-	TRBJ2-3	-	TGTGCCAGCAGTCGAGGGTCCTGGGATACGCAGTATTTT	CASSRGSWDTQYF
TRBV29-1	-	TRBJ1-3	-	TGCAGCGTTGGCGGATCTGGAAACACCATATATTTT	CSVGGSGNTIYF
TRBV5-1	TRBD1	TRBJ2-1	-	TGCGCCAGCAGCCCCGGGACAGGGGTCTACAATGAGCAGTTCTTC	CASSPGTGVYNEQFF
TRBV19	-	TRBJ1-2	few	TGTGCCAGTAGTATAGATACACCTAACTATGGCTACACCTTC	CASSIDTPNYGYTF
TRBV28	TRBD1	TRBJ2-7	-	TGTGCCAGCAGTTTAGGACAGGGGCGCGAGCAGTACTTC	CASSLGQGREQYF
TRBV2	TRBD2	TRBJ2-1	-	TGTGCCAGCAGTGACGCCGGGACTAGCGGGAGATACAATGAGCAGTTCTTC	CASSDAGTSGRYNEQFF